One sample yielded the 30 T cell receptor beta chains listed below, sequenced in a study of beta chain features in type 1 diabetes. Sequencing targeted expressed TCRB transcripts, as all isolated RNA had been reverse transcribed. Method: immunoSEQ multiplex PCR; TCRdb's copy keeps in-frame clones and lacks some. The sample has hundreds of thousands of clones; 15% are singletons. Sequenced sample: naive CD4+ T cells from blood. These receptors were obtained from a man younger than 30 in good health.

This chain links TRBV10-3 with TRBJ2-7; TRBD1 matches at 9 bases. V lost 8 bases, J lost 4 bases, and 6 bases stayed unmatched. The CDR3 is made up of 13 amino acids. Germline CDR1 reads ENHRY; CDR2 reads SYGVKD. The CDR3 DNA reads as TGTGCCATCTTAAGGACAGGGGCGTACGAGCAGTACTTC. Amino acid sequence: CAILRTGAYEQYF.

The chain carries TRBV5-4 and TRBJ2-3; 7 nucleotides line up with TRBD2. The germline gives CDR1 SGHNT, CDR2 YYREEE (reference sequence). The CDR3 consists of 19 residues. Unmatched junction bases numbered 18, after V lost 3 bases and J lost 2 bases. The CDR3 loop reads CASSSIRGAAAGDTDTQYF. The CDR3 DNA sequence: TGTGCCAGCAGCTCGATTAGAGGTGCGGCCGCGGGAGACACAGATACGCAGTATTTT.

In its sample, this clone was seen a few times. V gene TRBV19 combines with J gene TRBJ2-7; 9 nucleotides line up with TRBD1. The CDR3 is made up of 15 amino acids. V lost 4 bases and J lost 7; bases outside the gene matches: 11. CDR1 is LNHDA and CDR2 is SQIVND in the germline V gene (reference sequence). DNA for the CDR3: TGTGCCAGTAGTAGACCGGGACAGGGTGGACGGGAGCAGTACTTC. Residues: CASSRPGQGGREQYF.

About this clone: The same CDR3 also results from other DNA sequences found in this sample. V gene TRBV6-5 combines with J gene TRBJ1-1; D gene ambiguous. V was cut by 2 bases and J by 0 bases, with 4 bases left in between. The germline gives CDR1 MNHEY, CDR2 SVGAGI. This CDR3 comprises 13 residues. CDR3 amino acids: CASSYEVNTEAFF. In DNA form, the CDR3 reads TGTGCCAGCAGTTACGAAGTGAACACTGAAGCTTTCTTT.

This clone was found a few times. In DNA, the CDR3 is TGTGCCAGCAGCTCCGGCGGGCTAGCGCACACCGGGGAGCTGTTTTTT. Its protein is CASSSGGLAHTGELFF. The rearrangement uses TRBV5-4 and TRBJ2-2; weak D call: TRBD2 (6 bases). This CDR3 contains 16 residues. The V gene's germline CDR1 is SGHNT and CDR2 YYREEE (reference sequence). Trimming removed 3 bases at V and 3 bases at J, with 15 bases between.

The chain carries TRBV6-1 and TRBJ2-7; TRBD1 matches at 11 bases. CDR3 size: 15 residues. V was clipped by 7 bases and J by 2 bases; unmatched bases: 7. Germline V gives CDR1 MNHNS, CDR2 SASEGT. CDR3 DNA: TGTGCCAGCACCGAACCGGGACAGGGGGCCTACGAGCAGTACTTC. It is translated as CASTEPGQGAYEQYF.

This clone was counted a few times. The CDR3 spells CASSPTGLVGNQPQHF. Here the CDR3 DNA reads TGTGCCAGCAGCCCTACAGGTTTGGTCGGCAATCAGCCCCAGCATTTT. The chain uses TRBV7-9 and TRBJ1-5; tentatively, D is TRBD1 (5 bases). Germline V gene data show CDR1 as SEHNR and CDR2 as FQNEAQ (reference sequence). The CDR3 runs to 16 residues. Trimming pared 5 bases from V and 2 bases from J, leaving 16 bases between.

This clone was seen only a few times. This chain connects TRBV15 to TRBJ2-7, with TRBD2 as a possible D gene (6 bases). The CDR3 loop spans 16 amino acids. Germline values: CDR1 LNHNV, CDR2 YYDKDF (reference sequence). Deletions cut 0 bases from V and 2 bases from J, with 14 bases between. CDR3 loop: CATSRDLVGGTYEQYF. Written as DNA, the CDR3 is TGTGCCACCAGCAGAGATCTTGTGGGCGGGACCTACGAGCAGTACTTC.

The chain employs TRBV7-3 and TRBJ2-3; perhaps TRBD2 as D (5 bases). Germline V gene lookup returns CDR1 SGHTA and CDR2 FQGTGA. There are 13 residues in the CDR3. V lost 5 bases, J lost 0 bases, and 6 bases lay in between. The CDR3 coding sequence is TGTGCCAGCAGCGGGAGTAGCACAGATACGCAGTATTTT. This translates into CASSGSSTDTQYF.

The chain couples TRBV27 to TRBJ1-5; D possibly corresponds to TRBD1 (5 bases). CDR1 and CDR2 (germline): MNHEY, SMNVEV (reference sequence). The CDR3 length is 16 residues. Trimming removed 1 base from V and 7 bases from J, with 17 bases in between. The CDR3 spells CASSLLPGQGPQPQHF. In DNA, the CDR3 is TGTGCCAGCAGTTTATTGCCGGGGCAGGGTCCCCAGCCCCAGCATTTT.

This clone appeared a few times. The chain joins TRBV11-2 to TRBJ2-7, with 11 bases fitting TRBD1. The V and J ends lost 3 bases and 4 bases, in that order; junction bases with no gene match: 8. This CDR3 contains 16 residues. Germline-derived CDR1 and CDR2 are SGHAT and FQNNGV. The DNA of the CDR3 is TGTGCCAGCAGCTTGAGGCGGACAGGGGGCAGATACGAGCAGTACTTC. As protein: CASSLRRTGGRYEQYF.

The rearrangement links TRBV18 to TRBJ1-1; D ambiguous. The length of the CDR3 is 14 residues. V was pared by 3 bases and J by 3 bases, with 11 bases between. The V gene's germline CDR1 is KGHSH and CDR2 LQKENI. The CDR3 spells CASSPLPGDTEAFF. The CDR3 nucleotides are TGTGCCAGCTCACCTCTCCCTGGGGACACTGAAGCTTTCTTT. Filled out from reference TRBV18 and TRBJ1-1, the complete variable domain reads NAGVMQNPRHLVRRRGQEARLRCSPMKGHSHVYWYRQLPEEGLKFMVYLQKENIIDESGMPKERFSAEFPKEGPSILRIQQVVRGDSAAYFCASSPLPGDTEAFFGQGTRLTVV.

This clone was found a few times. The CDR3 DNA reads TGCGCCAGCAGCAGATGGTCGTCCACGCAAGAGACCCAGTACTTC. Its translation: CASSRWSSTQETQYF. The J gene is TRBJ2-5, the V gene TRBV5-1; no reliable D call. The germline V and J ends were trimmed by 4 bases and 2 bases, with 15 bases remaining between them. Germline V gives CDR1 SGHRS, CDR2 YFSETQ. The CDR3 has 15 residues.

This clone was recorded a few times. The chain has TRBV2 and TRBJ2-1; 11 bases are shared with TRBD2. The CDR3 has 15 amino acids. V shed 5 bases, J shed 4 bases, and the junction held 4 bases outside the gene matches. Germline CDR1 and CDR2: SNHLY and FYNNEI. The CDR3 sequence is CASSPRTSGYNEQFF. The CDR3 DNA reads as TGTGCCAGCAGTCCCCGGACTAGCGGGTACAATGAGCAGTTCTTC.

J is TRBJ2-1 and V is TRBV19; 7 bases are a match to TRBD2. V shed 3 bases and J 9 bases; nucleotides not matched to a gene: 11. CDR1 LNHDA and CDR2 SQIVND come from the germline V gene (reference sequence). This CDR3 spans 15 amino acids. CDR3 nucleotides: TGTGCCAGTAGTATCAAGGCTAGCGGCTCGGGTGAGCAGTTCTTC. This encodes CASSIKASGSGEQFF.

This chain joins TRBV7-3 and TRBJ1-1; 8 bases fit TRBD1. Germline V gives CDR1 SGHTA, CDR2 FQGTGA. Losses at the gene ends were 4 bases for V and 5 bases for J; bases not matched to a gene: 6. The CDR3 runs to 14 residues. CDR3 sequence: CASSSDRDSTEAFF. CDR3 DNA sequence: TGTGCCAGCAGCTCGGACAGGGATTCAACTGAAGCTTTCTTT.

The sample holds a few counts of this clone. The chain combines TRBV7-2 with TRBJ2-7; D possibly corresponds to TRBD1 (6 bases). V lost 4 bases, J lost 0 bases, and 10 bases lay in between. This CDR3 is 14 amino acids long. Germline CDR1 and CDR2: SGHTA and FQGNSA. CDR3 coding DNA: TGTGCCAGCAGCTCGACAGGATTCTCCTACGAGCAGTACTTC. Translated: CASSSTGFSYEQYF.

The CDR3 is CASSVPLSGGAGANVLTF. The CDR3 region has the DNA TGTGCCAGCAGCGTACCCCTTTCAGGGGGAGCTGGGGCCAACGTCCTGACTTTC. The genes are TRBV9 and TRBJ2-6; 7 nucleotides match TRBD1. This CDR3 has 18 residues. Germline loops: CDR1 SGDLS, CDR2 YYNGEE. Unmatched junction bases numbered 9, after V lost 1 base and J lost 2 bases.

This clone was observed a handful of times. This CDR3 is CASRRTTGELFF. CDR3 nucleotides: TGTGCCAGCAGACGAACCACCGGGGAGCTGTTTTTT. The chain recombines TRBV6-5 with TRBJ2-2; no clear D. The CDR3 is 12 amino acids. The germline CDR1 and CDR2 sequences are MNHEY and SVGAGI. Trimming left V 6 bases short and J 4 bases short, with 6 bases between.

V and J are TRBV4-2 and TRBJ1-5, with D hard to call. Trimming took 0 bases from V and 0 from J, leaving 9 bases between them. CDR1 is LGHNA and CDR2 is YNFKEQ in the germline V gene. This CDR3 is 16 amino acids long. As DNA, the CDR3 is TGTGCCAGCAGCCAAGATTCGACACATAGCAATCAGCCCCAGCATTTT. It codes for CASSQDSTHSNQPQHF.

This clone was counted between two and nine times. V gene TRBV5-4 combines with J gene TRBJ1-6; 8 positions match TRBD1. CDR3 length: 15 residues. Per the germline V gene, CDR1 is SGHNT and CDR2 is YYREEE (reference sequence). Trimming cost V 4 bases and J 8 bases; bases outside gene matches: 8. The CDR3 DNA follows: TGTGCCAGCAGCCCCAGGACAGGGAAAGATTCACCCCTCCACTTT. Its translation is CASSPRTGKDSPLHF.

This clone was detected only a few times. The rearrangement links TRBV28 to TRBJ2-3; D not resolved. Germline V gene sequence: CDR1 MDHEN, CDR2 SYDVKM. The CDR3 is made up of 12 amino acids. V was clipped by 5 bases and J by 0 bases, with 3 bases between them. CDR3 sequence reads: CASSQSTDTQYF. Here the CDR3 DNA reads TGTGCCAGCAGTCAGAGCACAGATACGCAGTATTTT.

This clone occurred a few times. The chain joins TRBV28 to TRBJ2-7; 7 bases agree with TRBD2. This CDR3 region has 14 residues. Germline values: CDR1 MDHEN, CDR2 SYDVKM. The V gene end was trimmed by 7 bases and the J gene end by 5 bases; junction bases not matched to a gene: 11. The CDR3 sequence: CASTKGRGRNEQYF. Written as DNA, the CDR3 is TGTGCCAGCACGAAAGGGAGGGGACGGAACGAGCAGTACTTC.

The chain employs TRBV4-1 and TRBJ2-5, with D maybe TRBD1 (6 bases). This CDR3 is built from 17 residues. The V end was cut by 0 bases, the J end by 1 base, with 15 bases between. CDR1 and CDR2 from the germline V gene are MGHRA and YSYEKL. CDR3 DNA: TGCGCCAGCAGCCAAGATCGGGGCAGGGGAGTCCAAGAGACCCAGTACTTC. It codes for CASSQDRGRGVQETQYF.

The chain uses TRBV27 and TRBJ2-7, with a possible D match to TRBD2 (6 bases). The CDR3 totals 18 residues. V lost 3 bases, J lost 5 bases, and 26 bases lay in between. Germline V CDR1 and CDR2: MNHEY, SMNVEV (reference sequence). As DNA, the CDR3 is TGTGCCAGCAGTTTTGAGGACTTACGGGCGGGATGTCGGGACGAGCAGTACTTC. Its translation is CASSFEDLRAGCRDEQYF.

A few counts support this clone. The rearrangement joins TRBV5-6 to TRBJ1-5; D possibly corresponds to TRBD1 (5 bases). The CDR3 has 13 residues. The V gene lost 2 bases and the J gene lost 7 bases, with 10 bases spanning the gap. The germline CDR1 and CDR2 sequences are SGHDT and YYEEEE. This CDR3 reads CASSFGHGQPQHF. The CDR3 DNA follows: TGTGCCAGCAGCTTCGGACATGGCCAGCCCCAGCATTTT.

In this sample, this clone turned up a few times. The V and J genes are TRBV5-5 and TRBJ1-2; D gene unclear. Germline V gives CDR1 SGHKS, CDR2 YYEKEE (reference sequence). The CDR3 sequence is 13 residues long. V was pared by 1 base and J by 4 bases, with 8 bases between. The CDR3: CASSLPRVYGYTF. DNA for the CDR3: TGTGCCAGCAGCTTGCCGAGGGTCTATGGCTACACCTTC.

This clone turned up a few times. The rearrangement uses TRBV12-5 and TRBJ2-5; TRBD2 might be the D (5 bases). V lost 10 bases and J lost 3, with 12 bases in between. Germline values: CDR1 LGHNT, CDR2 FRNRAP. The CDR3 loop spans 12 amino acids. The CDR3 DNA sequence: TGTGCTACCTATCGGGGAAAAGAGACCCAGTACTTC. Encoded protein: CATYRGKETQYF.

The V and J genes are TRBV19 and TRBJ1-5; possible D gene TRBD1, 5 bases. The V end lost 7 bases, the J end lost 3 bases, and 16 bases lay between the germline ends. The CDR3 spans 15 residues. Germline V CDR1 and CDR2: LNHDA, SQIVND (reference sequence). This chain's CDR3 is CASMRGYHVNQPQHF. CDR3 bases: TGTGCCAGTATGAGGGGCTATCACGTCAATCAGCCCCAGCATTTT.

The rearrangement links TRBV28 to TRBJ2-1; possible D gene TRBD2, 5 bases. Trimming removed 8 bases at V and 13 bases at J, with 18 bases between. CDR1 MDHEN and CDR2 SYDVKM come from the germline V gene. The CDR3 is made up of 12 amino acids. CDR3 protein: CASRDPISGQFF. The CDR3 DNA sequence: TGTGCCAGCCGGGATCCAATATCGGGTCAGTTCTTC.